These T cell receptor beta chains were read from a single sample in a study of blood T cell repertoires in COVID-19. Sequenced by immunoSEQ multiplex PCR; TCRdb stores in-frame clones only, minus some. Of around 90,000 clones in the sample, more than 80% were seen once. Sequencing used peripheral blood. The receptors were sampled from a human donor in a cohort sampled during active COVID-19. Both conserved end residues are part of each CDR3. D genes are given only for firm matches. Expanded clones get a size class; other rows say once, few or many, or leave the size out.

>TRBD1|TRBV5-6|few|TRBJ1-2
CASSLAPGQSYGYTF
TGTGCCAGCAGCTTGGCACCGGGACAGTCCTATGGCTACACCTTC
>-|TRBV13|-|TRBJ1-1
CASSSSRGGLMNTEAFF
TGTGCCAGCAGCTCCTCTAGGGGGGGGCTCATGAACACTGAAGCTTTCTTT
>-|TRBV19|once|TRBJ1-5
CASSIRDTNQPQHF
TGTGCCAGTAGTATCCGGGACACCAATCAGCCCCAGCATTTT
>-|TRBV6-6|-|TRBJ2-7
CASSGGWQQAYEQYF
TGTGCCAGCAGTGGGGGCTGGCAGCAAGCCTACGAGCAGTACTTC
>TRBD2|TRBV18|-|TRBJ2-3
CASSPISGLADRGDTQYF
TGTGCCAGCTCACCGATCTCGGGACTAGCGGACCGGGGGGATACGCAGTATTTT
>-|TRBV4-1|few|TRBJ1-5
CASSQTTVAGINRNQPQHF
TGCGCCAGCAGCCAAACGACCGTGGCAGGGATTAATCGCAATCAGCCCCAGCATTTT
>-|TRBV19|-|TRBJ1-1
CASRSEGRAFF
TGTGCCAGTAGGTCAGAGGGTCGGGCTTTCTTT
>-|TRBV7-9|-|TRBJ1-2
CASSLEPDYGYTF
TGTGCCAGCAGCTTAGAACCAGACTATGGCTACACCTTC
>TRBD1|TRBV5-5|-|TRBJ1-6
CASSPVKGANSPLHF
TGTGCCAGCAGCCCAGTGAAGGGGGCCAATTCACCCCTCCACTTT
>-|TRBV7-2|-|TRBJ1-2
CASSLALPSNYGYTF
TGTGCCAGCAGCTTAGCCCTTCCCTCTAACTATGGCTACACCTTC